This T cell receptor (beta chain) is drawn from a study of early T cells in non-severe SARS-CoV-2 infection. There are 16 residues in the CDR3. CDR1 and CDR2 from the germline V gene are SGHAT and FQNNGV. Trimming left V 8 bases short and J 0 bases short, with 17 bases between. Individual cDNA molecules each received unique molecular identifiers attached to them. TCRdb redid the calling of the 5' RACE reads with MiXCR, one entry per CDR3 protein. The sample shows 45,000 to 50,000 distinct CDR3 sequences, 5.5% to 6.5% of them seen only once. This clonotype was recorded at least ten times. The chain recombines TRBV11-2 with TRBJ1-5; D not certain. The clonotype was recovered from an adult who was a healthcare worker with PCR-confirmed SARS-CoV-2 infection or an uninfected control (not recorded which). The sequencing used whole blood, collected at baseline. The CDR3 nucleotides read TGTGCCAGCGGGTCCCGGACGCAGTATAGCAATCAGCCCCAGCATTTT. This encodes CASGSRTQYSNQPQHF.